Only a few counts were recorded for the clone carrying this TCR beta chain. Compared with germline, one end of the junction differs, possibly owing to a read error. The CDR3 has 14 residues. Germline CDR1 MNHEY, CDR2 SMNVEV (reference sequence). Caucasian individuals from Russia who were healthy and aged about 6 to 95 acted as donors. Samples had at least 7 million PBMCs isolated from them. Samples each yielded at least 5 micrograms of total RNA. The data stem from a study of blood T cells in healthy people across ages. Study-wide context: Capturing about one barcoded beta molecule per two T cells was achieved by template switching.

A second PCR, run for roughly 6 to 11 cycles, used a sample-barcoded 5' primer plus a J-beta primer mix. Via MiXCR, TCRdb re-called the 5' RACE reads, giving one row per CDR3 protein. Found here are some 730,000 distinct CDR3 sequences, 22% of them singletons; the top ten hold about 22%. The J gene is TRBJ2-1, the V gene TRBV27; 9 bases are a match to TRBD2. The origin of this receptor is a man in his 70s in good health. The sequenced sample consisted of blood. This chain's CDR3 is CAGSLSGTSYEQFF. CDR3 in DNA: TGTGCCGGCAGTTTATCCGGGACTAGCTATGAGCAGTTCTTC.